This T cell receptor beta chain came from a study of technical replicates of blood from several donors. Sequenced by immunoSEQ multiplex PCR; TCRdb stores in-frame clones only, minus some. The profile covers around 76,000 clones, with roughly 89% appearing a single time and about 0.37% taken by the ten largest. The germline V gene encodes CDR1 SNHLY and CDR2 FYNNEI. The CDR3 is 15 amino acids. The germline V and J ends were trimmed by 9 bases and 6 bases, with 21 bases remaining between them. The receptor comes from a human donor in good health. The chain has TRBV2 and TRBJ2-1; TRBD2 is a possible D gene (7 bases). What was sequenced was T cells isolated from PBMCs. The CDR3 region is CARDEGGGGSNEQFF. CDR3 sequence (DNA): TGTGCCAGAGATGAAGGGGGGGGCGGAAGCAATGAGCAGTTCTTC.